This T cell receptor beta chain is from a study of blood T cell repertoires in COVID-19 (dated by TCRdb to about 2020). Looking at the study overall: Samples covering the acute and convalescent phases of COVID-19 were provided by collaborators in the United States, Italy and Spain. Deeply sampled blood TCRbeta repertoires from subjects exposed to, actively infected with, or recovered from COVID-19 were included in the dataset. The samples were drawn from two sources: the first 160 participants of the ongoing ImmuneRACE study, and some 1,300 subjects contributed by 6 global collaborators. HLA class I and class II types, where available, came from metadata supplied by the sample provider rather than from assay-based typing. Nearly every sample came with metadata listing a de-identified subject ID, COVID-19 status, age in years and sex. A freely available public database, intended as a resource for researchers studying the immune response to SARS-CoV-2, is where the repertoires were released. The prospective study material was composed of cDNA or gDNA derived from T cells, B-cell-depleted T cells, or PBMCs. The investigation overall reported the following: Clinical and demographic metadata were provided uncurated, with the amount varying by source and participant.

Each collaborating institution followed its own protocols to collect whole blood in K2EDTA tubes. For TCRbeta analysis, collaborator samples were shipped as frozen whole blood, as isolated PBMCs, or as DNA extracted from either sample type. The immunoSEQ Assay, a bias-controlled multiplex PCR, was used to amplify TCRbeta CDR3 regions from genomic DNA. In the original analysis: Nucleated cell counts per sample were estimated from amplification of reference gene primers within the assay. To quantify the absolute abundance of each unique TCRbeta CDR3 rearrangement, sequence reads were collapsed and filtered. For each sample, productive Simpson clonality was calculated by taking the square root of Simpson's diversity index across productive rearrangements. TCRdb mirrors the immuneACCESS table, restricted to in-frame sequences. Some clones are absent from its copies; in checked studies, under half trace to an unresolved V gene, and the reason for the others is unknown. That table furnishes V, J and clone size, whereas the DNA furnished D and trimming. The sample includes about 150,000 clones, with 84% observed a single time. Approximately 9.4% of the sample is held by the ten biggest clonotypes.

Trimming takes 4 bases from V and 4 bases from J, and the germline ends sit 14 bases apart. The CDR3 holds 15 amino acids from the cysteine to the phenylalanine. Of the read, only the CDR3 DNA is kept; its 45 bases are in frame from base 1. As encoded in the germline V gene, CDR1 is LGHNA while CDR2 is YNFKEQ. As concerns this clone: Its antigen target is currently unknown. No much larger clone exists at a distance of one base, and base qualities are not known.

This clonotype was obtained from a woman aged 45-65 years with acute or convalescent COVID-19. The sequence joins TRBV4-2 to TRBJ1-5; a tentative D match to TRBD1 spans 6 bases. Sequencing used peripheral blood. The sequenced DNA: TGTGCCAGCAGCCCAGGGGAGCTACCGAATCAGCCCCAGCATTTT. Its protein reads: CASSPGELPNQPQHF.